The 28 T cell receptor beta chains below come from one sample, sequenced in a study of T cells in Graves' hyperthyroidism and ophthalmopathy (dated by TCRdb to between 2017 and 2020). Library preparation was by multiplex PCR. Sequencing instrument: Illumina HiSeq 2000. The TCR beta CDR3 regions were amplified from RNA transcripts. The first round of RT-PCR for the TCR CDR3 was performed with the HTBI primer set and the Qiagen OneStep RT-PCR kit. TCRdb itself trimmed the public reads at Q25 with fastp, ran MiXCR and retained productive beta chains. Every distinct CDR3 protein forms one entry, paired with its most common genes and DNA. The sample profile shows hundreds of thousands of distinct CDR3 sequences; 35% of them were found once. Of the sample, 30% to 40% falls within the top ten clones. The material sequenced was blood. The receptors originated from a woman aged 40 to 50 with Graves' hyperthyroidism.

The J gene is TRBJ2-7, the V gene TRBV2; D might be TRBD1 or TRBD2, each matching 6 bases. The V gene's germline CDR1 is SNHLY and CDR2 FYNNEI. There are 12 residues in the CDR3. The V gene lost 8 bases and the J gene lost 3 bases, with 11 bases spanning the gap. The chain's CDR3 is CASVGGYYEQYF. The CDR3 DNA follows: TGTGCCAGCGTGGGGGGCTACTACGAGCAGTACTTC.

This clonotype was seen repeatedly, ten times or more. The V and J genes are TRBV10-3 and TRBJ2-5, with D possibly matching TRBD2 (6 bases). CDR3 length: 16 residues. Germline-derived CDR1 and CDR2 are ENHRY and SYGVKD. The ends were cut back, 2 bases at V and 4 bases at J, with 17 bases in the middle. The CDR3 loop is CAISEPRLGFAETQYF. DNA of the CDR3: TGTGCCATCAGTGAGCCTCGACTAGGGTTCGCAGAGACCCAGTACTTC.

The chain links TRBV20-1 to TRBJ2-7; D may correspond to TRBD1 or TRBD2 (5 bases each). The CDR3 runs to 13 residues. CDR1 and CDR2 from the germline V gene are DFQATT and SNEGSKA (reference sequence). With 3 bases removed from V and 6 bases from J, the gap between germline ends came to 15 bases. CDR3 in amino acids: CSASPGPTREQYF. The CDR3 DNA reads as TGCAGTGCTAGCCCGGGACCTACTCGCGAGCAGTACTTC.

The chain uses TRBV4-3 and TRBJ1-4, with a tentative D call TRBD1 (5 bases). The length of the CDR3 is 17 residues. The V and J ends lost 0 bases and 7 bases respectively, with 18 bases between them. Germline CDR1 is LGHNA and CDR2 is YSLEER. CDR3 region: CASSQDLYTAGGEKLFF. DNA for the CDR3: TGCGCCAGCAGCCAAGACCTATATACTGCGGGGGGTGAAAAACTGTTTTTT.

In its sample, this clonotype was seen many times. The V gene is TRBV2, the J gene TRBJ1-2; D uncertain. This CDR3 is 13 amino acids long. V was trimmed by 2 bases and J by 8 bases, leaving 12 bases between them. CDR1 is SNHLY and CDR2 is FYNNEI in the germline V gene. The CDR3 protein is CASSERLRAGYTF. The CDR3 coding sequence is TGTGCCAGCAGTGAACGGTTAAGGGCCGGCTACACCTTC.

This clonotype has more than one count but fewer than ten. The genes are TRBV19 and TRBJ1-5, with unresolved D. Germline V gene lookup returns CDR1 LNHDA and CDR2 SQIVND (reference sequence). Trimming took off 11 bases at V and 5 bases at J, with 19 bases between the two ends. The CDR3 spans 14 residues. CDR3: CAANARVDDQPQHF. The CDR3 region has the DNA TGTGCCGCCAATGCAAGGGTGGACGATCAGCCCCAGCATTTT.

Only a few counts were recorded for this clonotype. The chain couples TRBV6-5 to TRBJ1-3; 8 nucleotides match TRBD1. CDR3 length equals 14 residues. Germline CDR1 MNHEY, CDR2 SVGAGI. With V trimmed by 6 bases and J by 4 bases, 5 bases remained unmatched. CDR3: CASRPDRAGNTIYF. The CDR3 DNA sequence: TGTGCCAGCAGGCCGGACAGGGCCGGAAACACCATATATTTT.

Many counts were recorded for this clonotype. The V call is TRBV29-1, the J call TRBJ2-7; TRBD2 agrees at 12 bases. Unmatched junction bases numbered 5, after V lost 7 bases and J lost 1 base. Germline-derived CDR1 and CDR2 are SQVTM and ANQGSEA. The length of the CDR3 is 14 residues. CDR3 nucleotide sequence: TGCAGCGCTAGGACTAGCGGGAAATCCTACGAGCAGTACTTC. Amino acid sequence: CSARTSGKSYEQYF.

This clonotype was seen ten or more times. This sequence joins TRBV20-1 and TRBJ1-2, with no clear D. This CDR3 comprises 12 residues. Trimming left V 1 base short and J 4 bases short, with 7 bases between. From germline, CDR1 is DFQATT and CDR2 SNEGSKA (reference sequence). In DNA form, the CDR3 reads TGCAGTGCTAGAGCAGGAGGCTATGGCTACACCTTC. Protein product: CSARAGGYGYTF.

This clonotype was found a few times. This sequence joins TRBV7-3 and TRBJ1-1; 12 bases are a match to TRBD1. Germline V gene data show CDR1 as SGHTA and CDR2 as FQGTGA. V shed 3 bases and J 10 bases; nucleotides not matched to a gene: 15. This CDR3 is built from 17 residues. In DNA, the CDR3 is TGTGCCAGCAGCTTGGATATTTCCGGGACAGGGGGCTCAGGAGCTTTCTTT. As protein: CASSLDISGTGGSGAFF. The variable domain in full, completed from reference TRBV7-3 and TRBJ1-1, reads GAGVSQTPSNKVTEKGKYVELRCDPISGHTALYWYRQSLGQGPEFLIYFQGTGAADDSGLPNDRFFAVRPEGSVSTLKIQRTERGDSAVYLCASSLDISGTGGSGAFFGQGTRLTVV.

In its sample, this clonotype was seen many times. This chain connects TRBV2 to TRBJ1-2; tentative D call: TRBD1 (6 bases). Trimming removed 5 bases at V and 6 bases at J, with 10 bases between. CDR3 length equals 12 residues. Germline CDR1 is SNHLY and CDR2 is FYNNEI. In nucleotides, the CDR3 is TGTGCCAGCAGTTCGCAGGGGAATGGCTACACCTTC. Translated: CASSSQGNGYTF.

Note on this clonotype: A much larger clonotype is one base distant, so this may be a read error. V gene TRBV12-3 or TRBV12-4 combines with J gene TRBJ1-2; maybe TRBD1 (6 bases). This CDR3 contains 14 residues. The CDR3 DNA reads TGTGTCAGCAGTGCCCTAAACAGGGCTGGGGGCTACACCTTC. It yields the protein CVSSALNRAGGYTF.

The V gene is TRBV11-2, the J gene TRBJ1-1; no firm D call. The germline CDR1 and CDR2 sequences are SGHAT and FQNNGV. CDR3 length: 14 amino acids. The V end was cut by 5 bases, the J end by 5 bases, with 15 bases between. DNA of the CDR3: TGTGCCAGCAGCCCCATCCTCACGAGGACTGAAGCTTTCTTT. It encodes CASSPILTRTEAFF.

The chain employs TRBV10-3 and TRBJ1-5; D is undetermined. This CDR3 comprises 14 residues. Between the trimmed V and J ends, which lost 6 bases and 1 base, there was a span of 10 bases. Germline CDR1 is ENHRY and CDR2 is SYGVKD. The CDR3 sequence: CAISSLGSNQPQHF. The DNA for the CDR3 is TGTGCCATCAGCTCCTTAGGGAGCAATCAGCCCCAGCATTTT.

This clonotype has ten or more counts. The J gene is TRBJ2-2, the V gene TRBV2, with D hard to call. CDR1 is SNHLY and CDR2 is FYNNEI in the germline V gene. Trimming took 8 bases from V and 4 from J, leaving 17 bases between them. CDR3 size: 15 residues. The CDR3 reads CASYGPPSGTGELFF. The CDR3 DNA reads TGTGCCAGCTATGGACCCCCTTCGGGCACCGGGGAGCTGTTTTTT.

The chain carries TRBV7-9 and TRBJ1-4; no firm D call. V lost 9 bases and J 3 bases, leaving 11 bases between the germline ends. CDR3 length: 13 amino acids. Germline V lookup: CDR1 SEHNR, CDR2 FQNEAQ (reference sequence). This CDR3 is CASSIGPNEKLFF. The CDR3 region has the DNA TGTGCCAGTAGTATAGGACCTAATGAAAAACTGTTTTTT. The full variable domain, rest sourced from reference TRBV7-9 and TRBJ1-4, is DTGVSQNPRHKITKRGQNVTFRCDPISEHNRLYWYRQTLGQGPEFLTYFQNEAQLEKSRLLSDRFSAERPKGSFSTLEIQRTEQGDSAMYLCASSIGPNEKLFFGSGTQLSVL.

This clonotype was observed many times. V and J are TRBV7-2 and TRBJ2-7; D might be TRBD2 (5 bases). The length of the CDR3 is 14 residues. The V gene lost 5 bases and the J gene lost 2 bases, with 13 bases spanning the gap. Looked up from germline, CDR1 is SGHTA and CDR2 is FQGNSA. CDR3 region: CASSHPGVTYEQYF. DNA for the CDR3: TGTGCCAGCAGCCACCCCGGGGTTACCTACGAGCAGTACTTC.

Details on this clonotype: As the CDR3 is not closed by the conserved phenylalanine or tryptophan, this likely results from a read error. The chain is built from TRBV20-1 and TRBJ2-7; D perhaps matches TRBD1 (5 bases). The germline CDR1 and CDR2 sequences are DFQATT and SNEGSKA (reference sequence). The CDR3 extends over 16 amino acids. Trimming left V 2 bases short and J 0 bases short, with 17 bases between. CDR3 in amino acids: CSARRGQVTYSYEQYL. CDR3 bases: TGCAGTGCTAGAAGGGGCCAAGTTACTTACTCCTACGAGCAGTACCTC.

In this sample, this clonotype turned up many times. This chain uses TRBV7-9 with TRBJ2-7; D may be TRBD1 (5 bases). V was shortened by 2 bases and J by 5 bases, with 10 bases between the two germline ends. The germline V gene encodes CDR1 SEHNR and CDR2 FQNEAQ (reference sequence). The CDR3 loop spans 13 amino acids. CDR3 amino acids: CASSLSQTDEQYF. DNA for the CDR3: TGTGCCAGCAGCTTATCACAGACAGACGAGCAGTACTTC.

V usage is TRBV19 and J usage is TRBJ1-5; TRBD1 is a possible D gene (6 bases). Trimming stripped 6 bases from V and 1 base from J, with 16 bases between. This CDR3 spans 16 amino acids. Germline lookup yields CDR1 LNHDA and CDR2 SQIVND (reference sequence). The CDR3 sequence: CASSILRGGSNQPQHF. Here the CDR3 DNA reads TGTGCCAGTAGCATCCTCCGAGGGGGGAGCAATCAGCCCCAGCATTTT. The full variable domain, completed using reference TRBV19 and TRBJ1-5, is DGGITQSPKYLFRKEGQNVTLSCEQNLNHDAMYWYRQDPGQGLRLIYYSQIVNDFQKGDIAEGYSVSREKKESFPLTVTSAQKNPTAFYLCASSILRGGSNQPQHFGDGTRLSIL.

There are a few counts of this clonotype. CDR3 in amino acids: CASSPRGQVRDGYTF. The CDR3 DNA reads as TGTGCCAGCAGCCCCCGGGGCCAGGTCCGGGACGGCTACACCTTC. The V call is TRBV5-6, the J call TRBJ1-2, with D perhaps TRBD1 (5 bases). The CDR3 is 15 residues long. Between the trimmed V and J ends, which lost 4 bases and 8 bases, there was a span of 21 bases. Looked up from germline, CDR1 is SGHDT and CDR2 is YYEEEE.

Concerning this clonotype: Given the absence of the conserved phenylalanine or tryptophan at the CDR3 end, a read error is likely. The CDR3 coding sequence is TGTGCCGTCCTGATTCCGCAGGGGGCTGGAAGTGGGGGCTACACCCTC. This gives the protein CAVLIPQGAGSGGYTL. The chain recombines TRBV28 with TRBJ1-2; 8 bases map to TRBD1. Germline assignment: CDR1 MDHEN and CDR2 SYDVKM. The CDR3 is 16 residues long. V lost 11 bases to trimming and J lost 8 bases; unmatched junction nucleotides: 22.

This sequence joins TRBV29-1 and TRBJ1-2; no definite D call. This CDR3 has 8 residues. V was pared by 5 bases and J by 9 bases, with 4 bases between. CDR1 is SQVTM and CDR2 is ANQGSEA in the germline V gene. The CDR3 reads CSVSSYTF. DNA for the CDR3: TGCAGCGTTTCTAGCTACACCTTC.

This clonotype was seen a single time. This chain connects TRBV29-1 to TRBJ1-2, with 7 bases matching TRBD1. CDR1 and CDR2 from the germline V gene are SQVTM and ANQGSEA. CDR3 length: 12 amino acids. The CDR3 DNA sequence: TGCAGTGAAGGGGCAGGGGGCTATGGCTACACCTTC. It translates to CSEGAGGYGYTF.

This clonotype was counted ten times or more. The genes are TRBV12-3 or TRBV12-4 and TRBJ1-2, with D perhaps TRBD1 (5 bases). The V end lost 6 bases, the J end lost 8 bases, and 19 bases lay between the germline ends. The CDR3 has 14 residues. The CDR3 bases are TGTGCCAGCAGCCCCCCGACGGCAGGGTGGGGCTACACCTTC. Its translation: CASSPPTAGWGYTF.

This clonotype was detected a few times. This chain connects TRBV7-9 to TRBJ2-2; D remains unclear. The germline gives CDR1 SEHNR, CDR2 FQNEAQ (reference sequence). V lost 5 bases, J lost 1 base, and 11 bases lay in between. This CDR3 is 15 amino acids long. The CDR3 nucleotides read TGTGCCAGCAGCGACCCCAACAAGAACACCGGGGAGCTGTTTTTT. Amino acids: CASSDPNKNTGELFF.

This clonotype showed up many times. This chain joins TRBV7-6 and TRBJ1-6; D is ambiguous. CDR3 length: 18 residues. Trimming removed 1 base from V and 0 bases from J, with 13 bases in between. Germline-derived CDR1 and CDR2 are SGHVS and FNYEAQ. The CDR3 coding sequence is TGTGCCAGCAGCTTAGAGGCTACACAAAGCTCCTATAATTCACCCCTCCACTTT. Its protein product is CASSLEATQSSYNSPLHF.

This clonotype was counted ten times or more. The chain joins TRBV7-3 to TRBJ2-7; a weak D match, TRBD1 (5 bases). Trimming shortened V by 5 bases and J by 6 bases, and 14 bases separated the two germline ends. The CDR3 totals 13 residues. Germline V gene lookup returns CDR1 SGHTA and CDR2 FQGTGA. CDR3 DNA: TGTGCCAGCAGCCTGGGGCCTCCCAGCGAGCAGTACTTC. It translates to CASSLGPPSEQYF.